These 28 T cell receptor beta chains originate from one sample sequenced in a study of T cell changes during pregnancy in multiple sclerosis. Measured with immunoSEQ multiplex PCR; TCRdb has only the in-frame clones, and not every one. The sample includes under 85,000 clones, 91% seen only once; the top ten take under 0.35%. Specimen: CD4+ T cells from peripheral blood mononuclear cells, collected in the third trimester of pregnancy. The receptors come from a female donor in good health, enrolled as a control in a pregnancy study.

The count of this clone is one. The chain uses TRBV2 and TRBJ2-1, with 11 bases aligning to TRBD2. Germline CDR1 reads SNHLY; CDR2 reads FYNNEI. The trim removed 6 bases at V and 4 bases at J, leaving 5 bases unmatched. The CDR3 extends over 15 amino acids. This CDR3 reads CASRPLAGGYNEQFF. The CDR3 DNA sequence: TGTGCCAGCAGGCCGCTAGCGGGGGGTTACAATGAGCAGTTCTTC. The variable domain in full, completed from reference TRBV2 and TRBJ2-1, reads EPEVTQTPSHQVTQMGQEVILRCVPISNHLYFYWYRQILGQKVEFLVSFYNNEISEKSEIFDDQFSVERPDGSNFTLKIRSTKLEDSAMYFCASRPLAGGYNEQFFGPGTRLTVL.

J is TRBJ2-1 and V is TRBV6-1; D call uncertain. This CDR3 has 14 amino acids. V dropped 7 bases and J dropped 0 bases, with 10 bases sitting between them. CDR1 is MNHNS and CDR2 is SASEGT in the germline V gene. CDR3 DNA: TGTGCCAGCACTCGAGATCGCTCCTACAATGAGCAGTTCTTC. Its protein is CASTRDRSYNEQFF.

V and J are TRBV5-1 and TRBJ2-6; D remains unclear. Germline assignment: CDR1 SGHRS and CDR2 YFSETQ. The CDR3 has 15 amino acids. Trimming stripped 0 bases from V and 1 base from J, with 5 bases between. The CDR3 region has the DNA TGCGCCAGCAGCTTGGAATTATCTGGGGCCAACGTCCTGACTTTC. It yields the protein CASSLELSGANVLTF.

Remarks on this clone: This same CDR3 is encoded by further DNA sequences in the sample. The chain joins TRBV5-1 to TRBJ1-3; D gene unclear. Germline CDR1 and CDR2: SGHRS and YFSETQ. The CDR3 spans 14 residues. V lost 0 bases and J 0 bases, leaving 4 bases between the germline ends. In DNA, the CDR3 is TGCGCCAGCAGCTTGGACAGCTCTGGAAACACCATATATTTT. Translating it yields CASSLDSSGNTIYF. Based on the CDR3 plus reference TRBV5-1 and TRBJ1-3, the full variable domain is KAGVTQTPRYLIKTRGQQVTLSCSPISGHRSVSWYQQTPGQGLQFLFEYFSETQRNKGNFPGRFSGRQFSNSRSEMNVSTLELGDSALYLCASSLDSSGNTIYFGEGSWLTVV.

The chain uses TRBV6-1 and TRBJ1-5; TRBD1 matches at 12 bases. CDR3 length: 15 amino acids. After removal of 6 bases from V and 7 bases from J, the junction contained 7 bases not matched to a gene. The germline V gene encodes CDR1 MNHNS and CDR2 SASEGT. CDR3 loop: CASSAGQGANQPQHF. The CDR3 DNA sequence: TGTGCCAGCAGCGCGGGACAGGGGGCGAACCAGCCCCAGCATTTT.

The chain combines TRBV18 with TRBJ1-1; 8 positions agree with TRBD1. This CDR3 region has 15 residues. With 3 bases clipped from V and 1 base from J, the junction kept 4 bases outside the gene matches. Germline loops: CDR1 KGHSH, CDR2 LQKENI. CDR3 amino acids: CASSPIQGENTEAFF. In DNA, the CDR3 is TGTGCCAGCTCACCGATACAGGGGGAGAACACTGAAGCTTTCTTT.

The genes are TRBV6-5 and TRBJ1-1; D perhaps matches TRBD1 (6 bases). The germline CDR1 and CDR2 sequences are MNHEY and SVGAGI. The V and J ends lost 5 bases and 3 bases respectively, with 16 bases between them. This CDR3 has 15 amino acids. The DNA of the CDR3 is TGTGCCAGCAGTACCCGGGGGGGCCGGGACACTGAAGCTTTCTTT. This codes for CASSTRGGRDTEAFF.

V gene TRBV6-6 combines with J gene TRBJ1-4, with TRBD1 identical over 11 bases. Germline V gene lookup returns CDR1 MNHNY and CDR2 SVGAGI (reference sequence). The J segment lost 7 bases and the V segment lost 5 bases, leaving 9 bases of the junction unmatched. The CDR3 contains 16 residues. The chain's CDR3 is CASSLGGGQGGEKLFF. The CDR3 DNA follows: TGTGCCAGCAGTCTGGGGGGGGGACAGGGGGGTGAAAAACTGTTTTTT.

The chain joins TRBV28 to TRBJ2-3, with 13 positions matching TRBD2. From germline, CDR1 is MDHEN and CDR2 SYDVKM. The junction had 4 bases not matched to a gene; V was cut back by 2 bases and J by 5 bases. The CDR3 is 16 amino acids. The CDR3 nucleotides read TGTGCCAGCAGTTTACAGACTAGCGGGGGGAAAGATACGCAGTATTTT. This codes for CASSLQTSGGKDTQYF.

V usage is TRBV7-9 and J usage is TRBJ2-4; 8 bases are shared with TRBD1. The ends lost 2 bases at V and 6 bases at J; junction bases unmatched: 12. Germline assignment: CDR1 SEHNR and CDR2 FQNEAQ (reference sequence). This CDR3 has 17 residues. This chain's CDR3 is CASSLQYAGGDLNIQYF. In nucleotides, the CDR3 is TGTGCCAGCAGCTTACAGTATGCAGGGGGCGACTTAAACATTCAGTACTTC.

The chain joins TRBV30 to TRBJ1-4; 7 nucleotides align to TRBD1. Losses at the gene ends were 3 bases for V and 8 bases for J; bases not matched to a gene: 9. Germline values: CDR1 GTSNPN, CDR2 SVGIG (reference sequence). The CDR3 is 14 amino acids. The CDR3 sequence: CAWRGGTAGEKLFF. The CDR3 DNA follows: TGTGCCTGGAGGGGTGGGACAGCTGGAGAAAAACTGTTTTTT.

This chain uses TRBV15 with TRBJ2-5; TRBD2 is a possible D gene (7 bases). The CDR3 has 13 amino acids. Looked up from germline, CDR1 is LNHNV and CDR2 is YYDKDF (reference sequence). V was clipped by 5 bases and J by 4 bases, with 11 bases between them. The CDR3 DNA reads as TGTGCCACCAGCCCAAGGGGGGGAGAGACCCAGTACTTC. Translating gives CATSPRGGETQYF.

The chain has TRBV7-2 and TRBJ1-1; 8 positions agree with TRBD1. Germline V gene lookup returns CDR1 SGHTA and CDR2 FQGNSA. The CDR3 is 14 residues long. Trimming took 5 bases from V and 6 from J; bases not matched to a gene: 8. The chain's CDR3 is CASSIGTGEAEAFF. In DNA form, the CDR3 reads TGTGCCAGCAGCATCGGGACAGGAGAGGCTGAAGCTTTCTTT.

The rearrangement uses TRBV30 and TRBJ1-4; 10 positions match TRBD1. The germline gives CDR1 GTSNPN, CDR2 SVGIG (reference sequence). The trim removed 5 bases at V and 8 bases at J, leaving 5 bases unmatched. The CDR3 is 13 residues long. This chain's CDR3 is CAWSGQGNEKLFF. CDR3 nucleotides: TGTGCCTGGTCGGGACAGGGGAACGAAAAACTGTTTTTT.

The gene calls are TRBV7-9 and TRBJ1-1; TRBD1 might be the D (6 bases). The length of the CDR3 is 14 residues. Germline lookup yields CDR1 SEHNR and CDR2 FQNEAQ (reference sequence). Trimming removed 1 base at V and 5 bases at J, with 11 bases between. CDR3 in amino acids: CASSLVAQGTEAFF. CDR3 DNA sequence: TGTGCCAGCAGCTTAGTAGCTCAGGGGACTGAAGCTTTCTTT.

This chain connects TRBV7-9 to TRBJ1-2; D is unclear. The CDR3 spans 16 residues. CDR1 is SEHNR and CDR2 is FQNEAQ in the germline V gene (reference sequence). Trimming removed 1 base from V and 4 bases from J, with 16 bases in between. The CDR3 spells CASSLDTGMIGYGYTF. In DNA, the CDR3 is TGTGCCAGCAGCTTAGATACGGGAATGATCGGCTATGGCTACACCTTC.

This clone has a handful of counts. The chain joins TRBV30 to TRBJ1-6; 10 bases match TRBD1. Germline V gene sequence: CDR1 GTSNPN, CDR2 SVGIG (reference sequence). After removal of 4 bases from V and 9 bases from J, the junction contained 6 bases not matched to a gene. CDR3 size: 14 residues. CDR3 nucleotides: TGTGCCTGGAACCGGGACAGGGGTCGTTCACCCCTCCACTTT. It translates to CAWNRDRGRSPLHF.

The chain uses TRBV11-3 and TRBJ1-3; maybe TRBD1 (5 bases). CDR3 size: 16 residues. Germline V gene data show CDR1 as SGHNT and CDR2 as YENEEA. V lost 4 bases to trimming and J lost 1 base, with 14 bases between them. The CDR3 DNA reads as TGTGCCAGCAGCTCCCAGGGAACCATATCTGGAAACACCATATATTTT. Translation gives CASSSQGTISGNTIYF.

The CDR3 DNA is TGTGCCAGCAGCTTGGCGGAGGATGGCTACACCTTC. Protein sequence: CASSLAEDGYTF. The rearrangement joins TRBV11-3 to TRBJ1-2; no clear D gene. V was trimmed by 3 bases and J by 6 bases, leaving 8 bases between them. The CDR3 extends over 12 amino acids. Germline V CDR1 and CDR2: SGHNT, YENEEA.

The genes are TRBV6-6 and TRBJ1-2, with 7 bases lining up with TRBD1. V was pared by 2 bases and J by 6 bases, with 6 bases of the junction left unmatched. This CDR3 has 14 amino acids. Looked up from germline, CDR1 is MNHNY and CDR2 is SVGAGI (reference sequence). The CDR3 nucleotides read TGTGCCAGCAGTTACGCACAGGGGTTACATGGCTACACCTTC. Translated: CASSYAQGLHGYTF.

This chain uses TRBV4-3 with TRBJ1-2; unclear D gene. The length of the CDR3 is 14 residues. The V end was cut by 4 bases, the J end by 3 bases, with 12 bases between. The germline V gene encodes CDR1 LGHNA and CDR2 YSLEER. The CDR3 loop is CASSPRNSDYGYTF. In nucleotides, the CDR3 is TGCGCCAGCAGCCCCCGTAACTCTGACTATGGCTACACCTTC.

The V and J genes are TRBV30 and TRBJ1-1; no reliable D call. Germline CDR1 and CDR2: GTSNPN and SVGIG (reference sequence). The V end was cut by 2 bases, the J end by 0 bases, with 10 bases between. CDR3 length: 14 residues. This chain's CDR3 is CAWSRAGMNTEAFF. As DNA, the CDR3 is TGTGCCTGGAGTCGAGCGGGAATGAACACTGAAGCTTTCTTT.

The rearrangement links TRBV7-2 to TRBJ1-4, with D hard to call. The V gene's germline CDR1 is SGHTA and CDR2 FQGNSA. The germline V and J ends were trimmed by 5 bases and 0 bases, with 10 bases remaining between them. This CDR3 comprises 15 residues. The CDR3 spells CASSPFGSTNEKLFF. CDR3 sequence (DNA): TGTGCCAGCAGCCCCTTCGGTTCAACTAATGAAAAACTGTTTTTT.

The chain combines TRBV29-1 with TRBJ1-2; D not certain. The length of the CDR3 is 14 residues. V lost 6 bases to trimming and J lost 0 bases, with 14 bases between them. The germline V gene encodes CDR1 SQVTM and CDR2 ANQGSEA. This CDR3 reads CSVKPDTSNYGYTF. The DNA for the CDR3 is TGCAGCGTGAAGCCCGACACTTCTAACTATGGCTACACCTTC.

The chain is built from TRBV11-3 and TRBJ1-6, with 9 bases identical to TRBD1. The CDR3 consists of 14 residues. Germline CDR1 and CDR2: SGHNT and YENEEA. The trim removed 2 bases at V and 12 bases at J, leaving 5 bases unmatched. The DNA of the CDR3 is TGTGCCAGCAGCTTAAGGACAGGGGTTTTACCCCTCCACTTT. This gives the protein CASSLRTGVLPLHF.

The V call is TRBV11-3, the J call TRBJ1-6; D is unclear. Trimming removed 5 bases at V and 6 bases at J, with 11 bases between. Germline CDR1 is SGHNT and CDR2 is YENEEA. The CDR3 has 14 amino acids. DNA of the CDR3: TGTGCCAGCAGCCCGAGGGTGGGTAATTCACCCCTCCACTTT. Protein sequence: CASSPRVGNSPLHF. The whole variable domain, filled in from reference TRBV11-3 and TRBJ1-6, reads EAGVVQSPRYKIIEKKQPVAFWCNPISGHNTLYWYLQNLGQGPELLIRYENEEAVDDSQLPKDRFSAERLKGVDSTLKIQPAELGDSAVYLCASSPRVGNSPLHFGNGTRLTVT.

The V call is TRBV7-9, the J call TRBJ2-7, with 8 bases identical to TRBD1. Germline CDR1 reads SEHNR; CDR2 reads FQNEAQ (reference sequence). The CDR3 has 14 residues. V lost 5 bases to trimming and J lost 5 bases; unmatched junction nucleotides: 8. The CDR3 loop reads CASSRGGQDHEQYF. CDR3 DNA: TGTGCCAGCAGCAGAGGGGGACAGGATCACGAGCAGTACTTC.

The V gene is TRBV4-1, the J gene TRBJ2-2; a possible D gene is TRBD1 (6 bases). Per the germline V gene, CDR1 is MGHRA and CDR2 is YSYEKL. The CDR3 consists of 13 residues. V lost 5 bases to trimming and J lost 4 bases, with 8 bases between them. CDR3 sequence: CASSRTVTGELFF. The DNA for the CDR3 is TGCGCCAGCAGCAGGACAGTCACCGGGGAGCTGTTTTTT.